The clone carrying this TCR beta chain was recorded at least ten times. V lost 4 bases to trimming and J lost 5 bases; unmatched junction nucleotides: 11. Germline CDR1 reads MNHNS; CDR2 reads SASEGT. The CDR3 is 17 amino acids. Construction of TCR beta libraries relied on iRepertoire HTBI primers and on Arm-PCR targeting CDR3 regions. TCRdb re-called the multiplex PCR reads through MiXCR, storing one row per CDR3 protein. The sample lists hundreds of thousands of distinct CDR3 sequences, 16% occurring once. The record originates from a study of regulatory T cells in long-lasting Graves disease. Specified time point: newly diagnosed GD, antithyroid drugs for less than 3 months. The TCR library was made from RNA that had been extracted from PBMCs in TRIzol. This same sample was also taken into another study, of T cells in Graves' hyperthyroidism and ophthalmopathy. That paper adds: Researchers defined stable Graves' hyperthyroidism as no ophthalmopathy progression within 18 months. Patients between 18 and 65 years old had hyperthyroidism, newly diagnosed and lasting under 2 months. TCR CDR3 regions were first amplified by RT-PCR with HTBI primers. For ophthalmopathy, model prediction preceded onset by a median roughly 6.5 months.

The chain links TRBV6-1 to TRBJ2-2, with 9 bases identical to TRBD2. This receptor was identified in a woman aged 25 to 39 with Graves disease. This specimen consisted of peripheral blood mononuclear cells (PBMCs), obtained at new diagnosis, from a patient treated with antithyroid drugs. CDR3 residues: CASSAAGGRAGTGELFF. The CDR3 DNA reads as TGTGCCAGCAGTGCAGCCGGCGGGAGGGCAGGAACCGGGGAGCTGTTTTTT.